Listed below are T cell receptor beta chains from one sample, sequenced in a study of cytomegalovirus exposure and HLA in healthy donors. The method was immunoSEQ multiplex PCR; TCRdb's version includes in-frame clones alone and lacks a portion of them. The table for this sample gives about 60,000 clones. Source material: PBMCs. The receptors were sampled from a middle-aged man in good health and CMV-seropositive. CDR3s include the opening cysteine and the closing phenylalanine or tryptophan. The order of the fields is V gene, J gene, D gene, CDR3 protein, CDR3 DNA. A D gene is named only where the DNA matches it firmly.

TRBV6-4,TRBJ1-1,TRBD1,CASSEGTGHGEAFF,TGTGCCAGCAGTGAGGGGACAGGGCATGGTGAAGCTTTCTTT
TRBV13,TRBJ2-7,TRBD1,CASQIRDRSLQYF,TGTGCCAGCCAGATACGGGACAGGTCCCTCCAGTACTTC
TRBV30,TRBJ1-5,TRBD1,CAWEQGGDHQPQHF,TGTGCCTGGGAACAGGGGGGGGATCATCAGCCCCAGCATTTT
TRBV14,TRBJ1-1,NA,CASVGGGEAFF,TGTGCCAGCGTTGGAGGAGGCGAAGCTTTCTTT
TRBV5-3,TRBJ2-7,TRBD1,CARSSPRRQGVYEQYF,TGTGCCAGAAGCAGTCCTAGGAGACAGGGTGTTTACGAGCAGTACTTC
TRBV4-2,TRBJ2-1,TRBD2,CASSQPLAEGYNEQFF,TGTGCCAGCAGCCAGCCTCTAGCGGAGGGCTACAATGAGCAGTTCTTC
TRBV7-2,TRBJ2-1,TRBD2,CASSPSAGSSYNEQFF,TGTGCCAGCAGCCCTTCAGCGGGAAGCTCCTACAATGAGCAGTTCTTC
TRBV4-1,TRBJ2-7,TRBD1,CASSPGTGVGAYEQYF,TGCGCCAGCAGCCCAGGGACAGGGGTCGGCGCCTACGAGCAGTACTTC
TRBV6-5,TRBJ2-7,NA,CASTKGGAYEQYF,TGTGCCAGCACCAAGGGGGGGGCCTACGAGCAGTACTTC
TRBV6-6,TRBJ1-1,TRBD1,CASSYDRGVGTFF,TGTGCCAGCAGCTACGACAGGGGTGTGGGAACTTTCTTT
TRBV2,TRBJ2-1,NA,CASSPTYNEQFF,TGTGCCAGCAGTCCAACTTACAATGAGCAGTTCTTC
TRBV19,TRBJ2-1,NA,CASSMGDVGEQFF,TGTGCCAGTAGTATGGGCGACGTCGGTGAGCAGTTCTTC
TRBV2,TRBJ2-5,TRBD1,CASSRKSGGQTQYF,TGTGCCAGCAGTCGTAAATCAGGGGGCCAGACCCAGTACTTC
TRBV27,TRBJ1-5,NA,CASSLEQGNNQPQHF,TGTGCCAGCAGTTTAGAACAGGGTAACAATCAGCCCCAGCATTTT
TRBV4-3,TRBJ2-6,TRBD2,CASSQGLAGVGGANVLTF,TGCGCCAGCAGCCAAGGACTAGCGGGAGTGGGGGGGGCCAACGTCCTGACTTTC
TRBV6-1,TRBJ1-1,NA,CASSEAHGTEAFF,TGTGCCAGCAGTGAAGCGCACGGCACTGAAGCTTTCTTT
TRBV9,TRBJ2-2,NA,CASSVRGISLTGELFF,TGTGCCAGCAGCGTACGAGGGATTTCCCTCACCGGGGAGCTGTTTTTT
TRBV28,TRBJ2-1,NA,CASSFYGSASSYNEQFF,TGTGCCAGCAGTTTTTACGGGAGTGCAAGCTCCTACAATGAGCAGTTCTTC
TRBV6-5,TRBJ1-1,TRBD1,CASSFLGVGQGIEAFF,TGTGCCAGCAGTTTCTTGGGGGTGGGACAGGGCATTGAAGCTTTCTTT
TRBV10-2,TRBJ2-2,TRBD2,CASNLAGGSGELFF,TGCGCCAGCAACCTAGCGGGAGGGTCCGGGGAGCTGTTTTTT
TRBV2,TRBJ1-4,NA,CASRQGNEKLFF,TGTGCCAGCCGCCAGGGCAATGAAAAACTGTTTTTT
TRBV18,TRBJ2-7,TRBD1,CASSPGTGSGYEQYF,TGTGCCAGCTCACCCGGGACAGGGTCAGGCTACGAGCAGTACTTC
TRBV6-6,TRBJ1-6,NA,CASSYRQGDSPLHF,TGTGCCAGCAGTTACCGGCAGGGCGATTCACCCCTCCACTTT